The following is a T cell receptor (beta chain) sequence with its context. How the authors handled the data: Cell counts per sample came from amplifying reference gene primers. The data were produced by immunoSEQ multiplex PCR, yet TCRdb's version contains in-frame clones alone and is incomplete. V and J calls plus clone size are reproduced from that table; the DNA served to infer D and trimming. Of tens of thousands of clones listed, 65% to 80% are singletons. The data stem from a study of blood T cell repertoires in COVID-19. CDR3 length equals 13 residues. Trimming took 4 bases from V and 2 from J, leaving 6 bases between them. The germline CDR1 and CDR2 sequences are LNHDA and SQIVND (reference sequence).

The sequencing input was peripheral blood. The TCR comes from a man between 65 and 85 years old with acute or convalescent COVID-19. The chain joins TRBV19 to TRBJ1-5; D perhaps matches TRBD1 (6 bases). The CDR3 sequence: CASSTGGNQPQHF. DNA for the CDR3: TGTGCCAGTAGTACAGGGGGCAATCAGCCCCAGCATTTT.